The 26 T cell receptor beta chains given below trace back to one sample, sequenced in a study of T-cell memory formation after mild COVID-19. In TCRdb, the 5' RACE reads were re-called with MiXCR into one record per CDR3 protein. Here the sample spans approximately 400,000 distinct CDR3 sequences, more than 15% being singletons. Sequencing was performed on PBMCs or a T cell subset sorted from them (not recorded which). These receptors were obtained from a man between 18 and 35 years old who had mild COVID-19 (a few samples of this study predate the infection). Cell type and time point are not known.

The chain combines TRBV18 with TRBJ2-7; 8 bases align to TRBD2. J lost 5 bases, V lost 6 bases, and 12 bases had no gene match. This CDR3 region has 15 residues. Germline values: CDR1 KGHSH, CDR2 LQKENI. CDR3 amino acids: CASSPWDGRVHEQYF. In DNA, the CDR3 is TGTGCCAGCTCCCCCTGGGACGGGAGGGTCCACGAGCAGTACTTC.

The chain carries TRBV5-6 and TRBJ2-3; unclear D gene. CDR1 is SGHDT, CDR2 YYEEEE, per germline. This CDR3 region has 16 residues. Trimming cost V 0 bases and J 0 bases, with 11 bases left between them. The CDR3 loop is CASSLASGLSTDTQYF. The CDR3, as DNA: TGTGCCAGCAGCTTGGCATCCGGTCTTAGCACAGATACGCAGTATTTT.

V and J are TRBV5-6 and TRBJ2-7; TRBD1 matches 8 bases. The germline CDR1 and CDR2 sequences are SGHDT and YYEEEE. CDR3 length equals 15 residues. Trimming at V came to 6 bases and at J to 0 bases, leaving 8 bases not matched to a gene. The CDR3 coding sequence is TGTGCCAGCAACACGCGACAGGGGAACTCCTACGAGCAGTACGTC. As protein: CASNTRQGNSYEQYV.

This clonotype was seen a handful of times. The chain recombines TRBV6-4 with TRBJ1-2; 8 bases line up with TRBD1. Germline loops: CDR1 MRHNA, CDR2 SNTAGT. Unmatched junction bases numbered 4, after V lost 3 bases and J lost 4 bases. The CDR3 extends over 14 amino acids. Written as DNA, the CDR3 is TGTGCCAGCAGTGAACACAGGGGGACCTATGGCTACACCTTC. Its translation is CASSEHRGTYGYTF.

The genes are TRBV4-1 and TRBJ2-1, with D perhaps TRBD2 (5 bases). The V and J ends lost 2 bases and 1 base respectively, with 9 bases between them. This CDR3 region has 15 residues. Germline CDR1 and CDR2: MGHRA and YSYEKL. For the CDR3, the DNA is TGCGCCAGCAGCCAATTTGGCGGGTCCTACAATGAGCAGTTCTTC. Protein product: CASSQFGGSYNEQFF.

The V call is TRBV5-1, the J call TRBJ2-1; possibly TRBD1 for D (6 bases). The CDR3 loop spans 16 amino acids. The V end lost 1 base, the J end lost 0 bases, and 11 bases lay between the germline ends. Looked up from germline, CDR1 is SGHRS and CDR2 is YFSETQ. The CDR3 DNA sequence: TGCGCCAGCAGCTTGTTAGGGGGTGCCTCCTACAATGAGCAGTTCTTC. Its protein is CASSLLGGASYNEQFF.

This clonotype was seen many times. The rearrangement uses TRBV4-1 and TRBJ2-1; 10 bases fit TRBD2. The junction had 8 bases not matched to a gene; V was cut back by 0 bases and J by 9 bases. Looked up from germline, CDR1 is MGHRA and CDR2 is YSYEKL. The length of the CDR3 is 16 residues. The CDR3: CASSQEAAGGPGEQFF. The CDR3 DNA sequence: TGCGCCAGCAGCCAAGAGGCAGCGGGGGGGCCTGGTGAGCAGTTCTTC.

The table lists this clonotype with many counts. This chain connects TRBV7-2 to TRBJ2-7; TRBD1 matches at 9 bases. The ends lost 5 bases at V and 2 bases at J; junction bases unmatched: 4. The CDR3 spans 14 residues. CDR1 is SGHTA, CDR2 FQGNSA, per germline. The CDR3: CASSPGTGTYEQYF. CDR3 bases: TGTGCCAGCAGCCCTGGGACAGGGACCTACGAGCAGTACTTC. Complete variable domain (other parts from reference TRBV7-2 and TRBJ2-7): GAGVSQSPSNKVTEKGKDVELRCDPISGHTALYWYRQSLGQGLEFLIYFQGNSAPDKSGLPSDRFSAERTGGSVSTLTIQRTQQEDSAVYLCASSPGTGTYEQYFGPGTRLTVT.

V and J are TRBV7-9 and TRBJ1-2; D gene unclear. The CDR3 is 13 amino acids. CDR1 is SEHNR and CDR2 is FQNEAQ in the germline V gene (reference sequence). V dropped 5 bases and J dropped 8 bases, with 15 bases sitting between them. CDR3 loop: CASSPSASRGYTF. The CDR3 coding sequence is TGTGCCAGCAGCCCGTCAGCTAGTCGGGGCTACACCTTC.

The chain carries TRBV6-5 and TRBJ1-4, with TRBD1 matching over 8 bases. The CDR3 extends over 12 amino acids. Trimming at V came to 6 bases and at J to 8 bases, leaving 2 bases not matched to a gene. Germline CDR1 reads MNHEY; CDR2 reads SVGAGI. In DNA, the CDR3 is TGTGCCAGCAGGGACAGGGACGAAAAACTGTTTTTT. Its protein is CASRDRDEKLFF.

V and J are TRBV27 and TRBJ1-4; the match to TRBD1 covers 7 bases. V dropped 6 bases and J dropped 5; count of bases not matched to a gene: 6. Germline values: CDR1 MNHEY, CDR2 SMNVEV (reference sequence). The CDR3 consists of 14 residues. CDR3 coding DNA: TGTGCCAGCAGCCGGACAGGTTGGAATGAAAAACTGTTTTTT. This sequence encodes CASSRTGWNEKLFF.

This clonotype has a handful of counts. The genes are TRBV18 and TRBJ2-5, with a possible D match to TRBD1 (6 bases). V gave up 2 bases and J gave up 2 bases, with 12 bases separating them. This CDR3 contains 15 residues. In germline, CDR1 is KGHSH, CDR2 LQKENI. The CDR3: CASSPWTDKQETQYF. In DNA form, the CDR3 reads TGTGCCAGCTCACCATGGACAGACAAGCAAGAGACCCAGTACTTC.

In this sample, this clonotype turned up many times. The chain uses TRBV7-2 and TRBJ2-1; 10 nucleotides agree with TRBD2. Germline trimming cut 5 bases from V and 6 bases from J; bases unmatched to any gene: 7. This CDR3 comprises 15 residues. Germline CDR1 reads SGHTA; CDR2 reads FQGNSA. CDR3 in amino acids: CASSAGLAGANEQFF. In DNA, the CDR3 is TGTGCCAGCAGCGCAGGGCTAGCGGGAGCCAATGAGCAGTTCTTC. The full variable domain, with the rest looked up from reference TRBV7-2 and TRBJ2-1, is GAGVSQSPSNKVTEKGKDVELRCDPISGHTALYWYRQSLGQGLEFLIYFQGNSAPDKSGLPSDRFSAERTGGSVSTLTIQRTQQEDSAVYLCASSAGLAGANEQFFGPGTRLTVL.

This rearrangement joins TRBV7-6 to TRBJ2-5; 7 nucleotides line up with TRBD2. With 4 bases clipped from V and 7 bases from J, the junction kept 6 bases outside the gene matches. The CDR3 consists of 13 residues. Germline assignment: CDR1 SGHVS and CDR2 FNYEAQ. The CDR3 reads CASSSLSGRTQYF. CDR3 bases: TGTGCCAGCAGCTCACTTAGCGGGCGGACCCAGTACTTC.

This clonotype was seen more than once but under ten times. For the CDR3, the DNA is TGCGCCAGCAGCTTGTCCCAGGGAGGGGAGACCCAGTACTTC. This codes for CASSLSQGGETQYF. The rearrangement uses TRBV5-1 and TRBJ2-5, with 7 positions matching TRBD2. Looked up from germline, CDR1 is SGHRS and CDR2 is YFSETQ. The CDR3 consists of 14 residues. J lost 5 bases, V lost 1 base, and 5 bases had no gene match.

The J gene is TRBJ1-1, the V gene TRBV7-9, with a possible D match to TRBD1 (6 bases). The CDR3 extends over 15 amino acids. CDR1 and CDR2 (germline): SEHNR, FQNEAQ (reference sequence). V lost 5 bases and J 3 bases, leaving 16 bases between the germline ends. The CDR3 reads CASSQGAQGHTEAFF. CDR3 nucleotides: TGTGCCAGCAGCCAAGGGGCACAGGGCCACACTGAAGCTTTCTTT. Complete variable domain (other parts from reference TRBV7-9 and TRBJ1-1): DTGVSQNPRHKITKRGQNVTFRCDPISEHNRLYWYRQTLGQGPEFLTYFQNEAQLEKSRLLSDRFSAERPKGSFSTLEIQRTEQGDSAMYLCASSQGAQGHTEAFFGQGTRLTVV.

V and J are TRBV7-2 and TRBJ1-6; D remains ambiguous. V lost 4 bases and J 7 bases, leaving 14 bases between the germline ends. The CDR3 covers 15 residues. Per germline, CDR1 SGHTA and CDR2 FQGNSA. The CDR3 loop is CASSYTAGSNSPLHF. The CDR3 coding sequence is TGTGCCAGCAGCTATACCGCCGGGTCCAATTCACCCCTCCACTTT.

The chain employs TRBV18 and TRBJ2-5, with no clear D. The CDR3 loop spans 15 amino acids. CDR1 and CDR2 from the germline V gene are KGHSH and LQKENI. V lost 0 bases and J lost 5, with 13 bases in between. In nucleotides, the CDR3 is TGTGCCAGCTCACCACCCAGTAACCCCGGGGAGACCCAGTACTTC. Translated, it gives CASSPPSNPGETQYF.

The rearrangement uses TRBV6-5 and TRBJ1-2; D remains unclear. The ends were cut back, 0 bases at V and 8 bases at J, with 10 bases in the middle. Germline CDR1 and CDR2: MNHEY and SVGAGI. There are 13 residues in the CDR3. The CDR3 sequence is CASSYSRGQGYTF. CDR3 nucleotide sequence: TGTGCCAGCAGTTACTCGAGAGGGCAGGGCTACACCTTC.

The rearrangement links TRBV5-4 to TRBJ2-5; 7 positions agree with TRBD1. Germline V gene lookup returns CDR1 SGHNT and CDR2 YYREEE (reference sequence). The CDR3 loop spans 15 amino acids. V lost 4 bases to trimming and J lost 5 bases; unmatched junction nucleotides: 11. In nucleotides, the CDR3 is TGTGCCAGCAGCATACCTACAGGGGTCAACGAGACCCAGTACTTC. Its protein product is CASSIPTGVNETQYF.

The rearrangement links TRBV4-2 to TRBJ2-1; possibly TRBD2 for D (6 bases). There are 16 residues in the CDR3. Trimming shortened V by 3 bases and J by 9 bases, and 21 bases separated the two germline ends. CDR1 and CDR2 from the germline V gene are LGHNA and YNFKEQ. The CDR3 DNA follows: TGTGCCAGCAGCCACACGGCGGGGACCGGGTCCGGTGAGCAGTTCTTC. Protein sequence: CASSHTAGTGSGEQFF.

This clonotype has a handful of counts. The chain employs TRBV2 and TRBJ2-2; no firm D call. The CDR3 spans 17 residues. Trimming took 0 bases from V and 1 from J, leaving 12 bases between them. Germline V lookup: CDR1 SNHLY, CDR2 FYNNEI. The chain's CDR3 is CASSEAWRKGNTGELFF. CDR3 bases: TGTGCCAGCAGTGAAGCGTGGCGCAAGGGGAACACCGGGGAGCTGTTTTTT. The variable domain in full, completed from reference TRBV2 and TRBJ2-2, reads EPEVTQTPSHQVTQMGQEVILRCVPISNHLYFYWYRQILGQKVEFLVSFYNNEISEKSEIFDDQFSVERPDGSNFTLKIRSTKLEDSAMYFCASSEAWRKGNTGELFFGEGSRLTVL.

This clonotype was detected only a few times. The chain is built from TRBV4-2 and TRBJ1-4; perhaps TRBD1 as D (6 bases). The CDR3 is made up of 17 amino acids. Per germline, CDR1 LGHNA and CDR2 YNFKEQ. V was clipped by 4 bases and J by 3 bases, with 18 bases between them. The CDR3 DNA reads TGTGCCAGCAGCCTGCCCGGGGGGCGCATAGCTAATGAAAAACTGTTTTTT. It codes for CASSLPGGRIANEKLFF.

This clonotype came up many times. The chain is built from TRBV5-1 and TRBJ2-3; a weak D match, TRBD2 (6 bases). V lost 0 bases to trimming and J lost 6 bases, with 14 bases between them. The CDR3 loop spans 15 amino acids. Germline CDR1 SGHRS, CDR2 YFSETQ. The CDR3 nucleotides read TGCGCCAGCAGCTTGGTTTCCGGGGGACGGGATACGCAGTATTTT. Translation: CASSLVSGGRDTQYF.

There are a few counts of this clonotype. The CDR3 DNA reads TGCGCCAGCAGCCCGGGATTACTCACAGATACGCAGTATTTT. Protein: CASSPGLLTDTQYF. The chain carries TRBV5-1 and TRBJ2-3; TRBD2 is a possible D gene (5 bases). The germline V gene encodes CDR1 SGHRS and CDR2 YFSETQ. The CDR3 totals 14 residues. V lost 4 bases to trimming and J lost 2 bases, with 11 bases between them.

This clonotype was found a few times. The chain couples TRBV6-2 or TRBV6-3 to TRBJ2-7; D ambiguous. Trimming took 2 bases from V and 1 from J, leaving 9 bases between them. Per the germline V gene, CDR1 is MNHEY and CDR2 is SVGEGT. CDR3 length equals 14 residues. CDR3 in amino acids: CASSYVASSYEQYF. DNA for the CDR3: TGTGCCAGCAGTTACGTGGCGTCTTCCTACGAGCAGTACTTC.